This T cell receptor (beta chain) comes out of a study of T cell responses to AZD1222 COVID-19 vaccine. Germline V gives CDR1 SGHDT, CDR2 YYEEEE. The CDR3 is made up of 12 amino acids. V lost 5 bases to trimming and J lost 7 bases, with 12 bases between them. The table lists this clone with a count of one. Measured with immunoSEQ multiplex PCR; TCRdb has only the in-frame clones, and not every one. Of about 180,000 clones in the sample, around 90% are singletons; the top ten hold approximately 2.5%. The specimen comprised peripheral blood, sampled on day 0 of AZD1222 vaccination. The receptor was isolated from an adult in good health. The rearrangement uses TRBV5-6 and TRBJ1-2; no definite D call. DNA of the CDR3: TGTGCCAGCAGTCTCTCATTCAGTGGCTACACCTTC. It encodes CASSLSFSGYTF.